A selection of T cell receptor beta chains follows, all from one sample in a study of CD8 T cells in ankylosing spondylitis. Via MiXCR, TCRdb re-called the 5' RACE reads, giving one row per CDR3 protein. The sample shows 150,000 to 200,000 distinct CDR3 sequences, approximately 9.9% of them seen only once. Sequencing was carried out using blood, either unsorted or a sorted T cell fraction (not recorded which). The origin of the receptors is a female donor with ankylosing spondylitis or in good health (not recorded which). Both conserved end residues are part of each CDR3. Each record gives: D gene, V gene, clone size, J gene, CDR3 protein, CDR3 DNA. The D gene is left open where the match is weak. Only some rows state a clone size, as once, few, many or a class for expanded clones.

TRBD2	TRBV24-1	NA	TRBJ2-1	CATSDLAGGYNEQFF	TGTGCCACCAGTGACCTAGCGGGAGGGTACAATGAGCAGTTCTTC
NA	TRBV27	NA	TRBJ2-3	CASSYTRTDTQYF	TGTGCCAGCAGCTACACTCGCACAGATACGCAGTATTTT
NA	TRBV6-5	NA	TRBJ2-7	CASSSRGGGAPEQYF	TGTGCCAGCAGTTCCCGGGGAGGGGGGGCCCCCGAGCAGTACTTC
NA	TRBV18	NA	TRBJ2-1	CASSLGSDLDGYNEQFF	TGTGCCAGCTCACTAGGATCGGATCTAGATGGCTACAATGAGCAGTTCTTC
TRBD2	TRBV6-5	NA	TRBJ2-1	CASSYSSGNNEQFF	TGTGCCAGCAGTTACTCTAGCGGGAACAATGAGCAGTTCTTC
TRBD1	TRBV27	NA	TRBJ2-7	CASSPTGGGYYEQYF	TGTGCCAGCAGCCCGACAGGGGGTGGGTACTACGAGCAGTACTTC
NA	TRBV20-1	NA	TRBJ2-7	CSARSKWYQHEQYF	TGCAGTGCTAGATCGAAGTGGTATCAGCACGAGCAGTACTTC
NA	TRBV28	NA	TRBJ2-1	CASSLWGHHEQFF	TGTGCCAGCAGTTTATGGGGACACCATGAGCAGTTCTTC
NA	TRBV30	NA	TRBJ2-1	CAWEEGLGNEQFF	TGTGCCTGGGAGGAGGGCCTCGGCAATGAGCAGTTCTTC
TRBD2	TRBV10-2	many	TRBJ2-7	CASSESRLADPEQYF	TGCGCCAGCAGTGAGTCGAGACTAGCGGATCCCGAGCAGTACTTC
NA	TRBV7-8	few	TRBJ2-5	CASSGETNPQETQYF	TGTGCCAGCAGCGGGGAGACTAACCCCCAAGAGACCCAGTACTTC
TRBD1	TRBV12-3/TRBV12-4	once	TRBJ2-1	CASRPGQGVGYNEHFF	TGTGCCAGCAGACCGGGACAGGGCGTTGGGTACAATGAGCATTTCTTC
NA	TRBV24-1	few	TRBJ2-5	CATSKAGTQYF	TGTGCCACCAGTAAGGCCGGGACCCAGTACTTC
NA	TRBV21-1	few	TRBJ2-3	CASSSQRRRDTQYF	TGTGCCAGCAGCTCTCAACGGAGGAGGGATACGCAGTATTTT
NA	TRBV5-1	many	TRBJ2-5	CASSPFGQGETQYF	TGCGCCAGCAGCCCCTTCGGGCAGGGAGAGACCCAGTACTTC
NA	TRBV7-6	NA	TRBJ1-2	CASSLDGAGYTF	TGTGCCAGCAGCTTAGACGGGGCTGGCTACACCTTC
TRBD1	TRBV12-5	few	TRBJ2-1	CASGFTGGSSYNEQFF	TGTGCTAGTGGTTTCACAGGGGGGAGCTCCTACAATGAGCAGTTCTTC
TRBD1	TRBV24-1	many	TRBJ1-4	CAAAYRDRVVEKLFF	TGTGCCGCCGCCTACCGGGACAGGGTAGTGGAAAAACTGTTTTTT
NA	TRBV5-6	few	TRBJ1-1	CASAGGGLNTEAFF	TGTGCCAGCGCCGGAGGAGGCTTGAACACTGAAGCTTTCTTT
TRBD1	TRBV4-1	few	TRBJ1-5	CASSQDLGVARGRGGSNQPQHF	TGCGCCAGCAGCCAAGATCTGGGCGTGGCCAGGGGGCGCGGGGGTAGCAATCAGCCCCAGCATTTT
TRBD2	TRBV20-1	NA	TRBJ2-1	CSAFGTSDPNEQFF	TGCAGTGCTTTCGGGACTAGCGATCCGAATGAGCAGTTCTTC
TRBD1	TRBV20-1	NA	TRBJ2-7	CSASGQASYEQYF	TGCAGTGCCTCCGGACAGGCGTCCTACGAGCAGTACTTC